This entry lists 22 T cell receptor beta chains sequenced from one sample in a study of human T cells and chemical hapten exposure. The time point is: pre-sensitization, week 0. This sample's treatment: therapeutic diphenylcyclopropenone sensitization with weekly scalp DPC. MiXCR was run by TCRdb on the RACE reads, yielding one entry per CDR3 protein. The repertoire holds tens of thousands of distinct CDR3 sequences, approximately 9.9% seen once, with 9.6% in the top ten. Sample: whole blood, taken in connection with sensitization to the hapten diphenylcyclopropenone (DPC). All receptors derive from a man between 40 and 49 years old with alopecia areata. Some clones in this sample may be carry-over from other donors' samples.

Regarding this clonotype: Sequence at one end of the junction differs from germline and may be a read error. The chain carries TRBV11-1 and TRBJ2-3; 8 bases line up with TRBD2. The CDR3 covers 15 residues. Germline lookup yields CDR1 SGHAT and CDR2 FQDESV (reference sequence). CDR3 sequence (DNA): TGTGCCAGCAGCAAGCGGGAGTATGTCACAGATACGCGGTATTTT. It specifies CASSKREYVTDTRYF. The entire variable domain, with the rest obtained from reference TRBV11-1 and TRBJ2-3, is as follows: EAEVAQSPRYKITEKSQAVAFWCDPISGHATLYWYRQILGQGPELLVQFQDESVVDDSQLPKDRFSAERLKGVDSTLKIQPAELGDSAMYLCASSKREYVTDTRYFGPGTRLTVL.

This clonotype has ten or more counts. The CDR3 bases are TGTGCCAGCAGTTTATTGATAGCGGGCCACTCTGGGGCCAACGTCCTGACTTTC. Translating gives CASSLLIAGHSGANVLTF. V gene TRBV28 combines with J gene TRBJ2-6, with 7 bases fitting TRBD2. The CDR3 totals 18 residues. The germline gives CDR1 MDHEN, CDR2 SYDVKM. J was trimmed by 0 bases and V by 1 base; bases with no gene match: 6.

This clonotype has a handful of counts. The CDR3 nucleotides read TGTGCCATCAGCCCAGGGTCTGAAGCTTTCTTT. Protein sequence: CAISPGSEAFF. The rearrangement links TRBV10-3 to TRBJ1-1, with D perhaps matching TRBD1 (5 bases). Trimming took off 6 bases at V and 6 bases at J, with 8 bases between the two ends. The CDR3 is made up of 11 amino acids. The germline CDR1 and CDR2 sequences are ENHRY and SYGVKD.

This clonotype was seen more than once but under ten times. This chain joins TRBV11-3 and TRBJ2-2; 9 bases map to TRBD2. This CDR3 contains 16 residues. Germline V gene lookup returns CDR1 SGHNT and CDR2 YENEEA. Unmatched junction bases numbered 6, after V lost 2 bases and J lost 5 bases. The CDR3 spells CASSLISGSGTGELFF. The CDR3, as DNA: TGTGCCAGCAGCTTAATTAGCGGGAGCGGGACCGGGGAGCTGTTTTTT. Variable domain in full (rest from reference TRBV11-3 and TRBJ2-2): EAGVVQSPRYKIIEKKQPVAFWCNPISGHNTLYWYLQNLGQGPELLIRYENEEAVDDSQLPKDRFSAERLKGVDSTLKIQPAELGDSAVYLCASSLISGSGTGELFFGEGSRLTVL.

This clonotype was found a few times. The chain is built from TRBV5-1 and TRBJ1-1; D possibly corresponds to TRBD1 (5 bases). The CDR3 runs 15 residues. Per the germline V gene, CDR1 is SGHRS and CDR2 is YFSETQ. With 0 bases removed from V and 4 bases from J, the gap between germline ends came to 13 bases. The CDR3 nucleotides are TGCGCCAGCAGCTTGGGATCAGGGATCGCCACTGAAGCTTTCTTT. It translates to CASSLGSGIATEAFF.

Of note for this clonotype: A read error may explain this, as a much larger clone is one base away. The V and J genes are TRBV12-3 or TRBV12-4 and TRBJ2-1; TRBD1 matches at 7 bases. The CDR3 loop spans 18 amino acids. CDR3 sequence reads: CASGFTRFGTVSYNEQFF. The CDR3 DNA reads as TGTGCCAGCGGTTTTACCCGGTTCGGGACAGTCTCCTACAATGAGCAGTTCTTC.

This chain links TRBV6-5 with TRBJ2-1; 12 bases map to TRBD2. CDR3 length: 15 amino acids. V shed 0 bases, J shed 11 bases, and the junction held 5 bases outside the gene matches. Germline lookup yields CDR1 MNHEY and CDR2 SVGAGI. The CDR3 coding sequence is TGTGCCAGCAGTTACTCGGGACTAGCGGGTCCCCAGCAGTTCTTC. It specifies CASSYSGLAGPQQFF.

This clonotype was counted at least ten times. The chain recombines TRBV12-3 or TRBV12-4 with TRBJ2-1; 8 bases line up with TRBD2. This CDR3 is built from 14 residues. Unmatched junction bases numbered 14, after V lost 6 bases and J lost 13 bases. This chain's CDR3 is CASSLKGTSGSQFF. Here the CDR3 DNA reads TGTGCCAGCAGCCTTAAAGGGACTAGTGGGTCACAGTTCTTC.

This clonotype was counted many times. The chain employs TRBV5-5 and TRBJ2-1; D possibly corresponds to TRBD1 (6 bases). The germline V gene encodes CDR1 SGHKS and CDR2 YYEKEE (reference sequence). This CDR3 region has 13 residues. Trimming removed 9 bases at V and 4 bases at J, with 14 bases between. CDR3 nucleotide sequence: TGTGCCACCGCTGGGGGCGCTTACAATGAGCAGTTCTTC. Its protein is CATAGGAYNEQFF. The full variable domain, rest sourced from reference TRBV5-5 and TRBJ2-1, is DAGVTQSPTHLIKTRGQQVTLRCSPISGHKSVSWYQQVLGQGPQFIFQYYEKEERGRGNFPDRFSARQFPNYSSELNVNALLLGDSALYLCATAGGAYNEQFFGPGTRLTVL.

The rearrangement uses TRBV15 and TRBJ2-1; TRBD1 might be the D (5 bases). With 5 bases removed from V and 9 bases from J, the gap between germline ends came to 14 bases. This CDR3 spans 13 amino acids. Germline V CDR1 and CDR2: LNHNV, YYDKDF (reference sequence). The chain's CDR3 is CATSPSPRGEQFF. DNA of the CDR3: TGTGCCACCAGCCCAAGCCCTAGGGGTGAGCAGTTCTTC.

The chain uses TRBV9 and TRBJ1-3; unclear D gene. Germline V gene data show CDR1 as SGDLS and CDR2 as YYNGEE. The length of the CDR3 is 13 residues. V was shortened by 4 bases and J by 4 bases, with 9 bases between the two germline ends. The CDR3 reads CASSPFQGNTIYF. The CDR3 DNA sequence: TGTGCCAGCAGCCCTTTTCAGGGAAACACCATATATTTT.

This clonotype occurred a few times. DNA for the CDR3: TGCAGTGCAAGTTTTTTAGCGGGGAAGAACAATGAGCAGTTCTTC. Residues: CSASFLAGKNNEQFF. The V gene is TRBV20-1, the J gene TRBJ2-1, with 8 bases identical to TRBD2. V dropped 6 bases and J dropped 5; count of bases not matched to a gene: 12. CDR1 and CDR2 (germline): DFQATT, SNEGSKA (reference sequence). This CDR3 has 15 amino acids.

This clonotype was picked up a small number of times. The rearrangement links TRBV19 to TRBJ2-1, with 7 bases aligning to TRBD2. CDR3 size: 15 residues. Germline CDR1 reads LNHDA; CDR2 reads SQIVND (reference sequence). V dropped 1 base and J dropped 4; count of bases not matched to a gene: 4. In nucleotides, the CDR3 is TGTGCCAGTAGTATAGGGGGACTAACATACAATGAGCAGTTCTTC. Encoded protein: CASSIGGLTYNEQFF.

There are many counts of this clonotype. The chain recombines TRBV7-2 with TRBJ2-1, with TRBD1 as a possible D gene (6 bases). CDR1 and CDR2 from the germline V gene are SGHTA and FQGNSA. The CDR3 is 14 residues long. The V gene lost 7 bases and the J gene lost 4 bases, with 14 bases spanning the gap. Written as DNA, the CDR3 is TGTGCCAGCACCTACGGACAGCGATACAATGAGCAGTTCTTC. Its protein is CASTYGQRYNEQFF.

This chain links TRBV2 with TRBJ1-2; no definite D call. Germline assignment: CDR1 SNHLY and CDR2 FYNNEI. V was shortened by 3 bases and J by 8 bases, with 16 bases between the two germline ends. The CDR3 is made up of 14 amino acids. This chain's CDR3 is CASSDHVGSEGYTF. In DNA form, the CDR3 reads TGTGCCAGCAGTGATCATGTGGGGAGTGAGGGCTACACCTTC.

There are a few counts of this clonotype. The chain combines TRBV5-6 with TRBJ2-3; the match to TRBD1 covers 12 bases. Germline V gives CDR1 SGHDT, CDR2 YYEEEE. The CDR3 consists of 16 residues. V shed 0 bases, J shed 5 bases, and the junction held 4 bases outside the gene matches. In DNA form, the CDR3 reads TGTGCCAGCAGCTTGGCCGGGACAGGGGGCAAAGATACGCAGTATTTT. Amino acids: CASSLAGTGGKDTQYF.

In this sample, this clonotype turned up a few times. The chain has TRBV12-3 or TRBV12-4 and TRBJ2-1; D is perhaps TRBD2 (6 bases). The CDR3 has 17 amino acids. The V and J ends lost 5 bases and 3 bases respectively, with 20 bases between them. The CDR3 reads CASSTWRAFEVYNEQFF. Here the CDR3 DNA reads TGTGCCAGCAGTACCTGGAGGGCCTTTGAGGTCTACAATGAGCAGTTCTTC.

V gene TRBV5-1 combines with J gene TRBJ1-4; D is perhaps TRBD1 (5 bases). Germline CDR1 and CDR2: SGHRS and YFSETQ. This CDR3 contains 14 residues. V was cut by 4 bases and J by 8 bases, with 15 bases left in between. The CDR3 sequence is CASSVQGIGEKLFF. CDR3 nucleotides: TGCGCCAGCAGCGTTCAGGGAATAGGCGAAAAACTGTTTTTT.

In its sample, this clonotype was seen a few times. The chain employs TRBV28 and TRBJ2-5; D is unclear. CDR1 MDHEN and CDR2 SYDVKM come from the germline V gene. Trimming removed 6 bases at V and 5 bases at J, with 16 bases between. The CDR3 contains 14 residues. Here the CDR3 reads CASSQTPNLETQYF. In DNA, the CDR3 is TGTGCCAGCAGCCAGACTCCTAACCTTGAGACCCAGTACTTC.

The sample holds many counts of this clonotype. The rearrangement joins TRBV19 to TRBJ2-7; D possibly uses TRBD1 or TRBD2 (5 bases each). The germline V gene has CDR1 LNHDA and CDR2 SQIVND (reference sequence). The length of the CDR3 is 14 residues. The ends were cut back, 5 bases at V and 6 bases at J, with 17 bases in the middle. This chain's CDR3 is CASSWGRAPLEQYF. CDR3 in DNA: TGTGCCAGTAGTTGGGGACGGGCACCCCTCGAGCAGTACTTC. Full variable domain (rest looked up from reference TRBV19 and TRBJ2-7): DGGITQSPKYLFRKEGQNVTLSCEQNLNHDAMYWYRQDPGQGLRLIYYSQIVNDFQKGDIAEGYSVSREKKESFPLTVTSAQKNPTAFYLCASSWGRAPLEQYFGPGTRLTVT.

This clonotype was picked up many times. The chain combines TRBV29-1 with TRBJ2-7; no definite D call. The germline V and J ends were trimmed by 6 bases and 5 bases, with 11 bases remaining between them. Looked up from germline, CDR1 is SQVTM and CDR2 is ANQGSEA. The CDR3 runs to 11 residues. The DNA of the CDR3 is TGCAGCGTCCGTAGAGGCCACGAGCAGTACTTC. This sequence encodes CSVRRGHEQYF.

This clonotype was detected only a few times. V and J are TRBV20-1 and TRBJ2-1; D is ambiguous. The CDR3 is 12 residues long. Trimming removed 3 bases from V and 9 bases from J, with 12 bases in between. Per germline, CDR1 DFQATT and CDR2 SNEGSKA (reference sequence). CDR3 DNA: TGCAGTGCTAGCCCCCGCACGAGTGAGCAGTTCTTC. It translates to CSASPRTSEQFF.